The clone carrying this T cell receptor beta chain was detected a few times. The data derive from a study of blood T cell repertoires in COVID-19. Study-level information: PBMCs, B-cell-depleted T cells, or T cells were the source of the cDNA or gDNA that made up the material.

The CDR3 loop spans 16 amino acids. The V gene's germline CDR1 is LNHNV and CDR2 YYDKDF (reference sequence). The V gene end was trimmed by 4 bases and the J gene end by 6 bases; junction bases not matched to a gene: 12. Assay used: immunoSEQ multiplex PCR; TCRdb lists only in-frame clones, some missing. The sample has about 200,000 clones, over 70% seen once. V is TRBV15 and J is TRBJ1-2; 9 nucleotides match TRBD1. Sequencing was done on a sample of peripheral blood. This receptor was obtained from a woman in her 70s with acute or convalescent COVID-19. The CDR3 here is CATSIGGQGRRNGYTF. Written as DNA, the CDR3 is TGTGCCACCAGCATTGGAGGACAGGGGAGAAGAAATGGCTACACCTTC. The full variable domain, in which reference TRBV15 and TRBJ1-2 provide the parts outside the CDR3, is DAMVIQNPRYQVTQFGKPVTLSCSQTLNHNVMYWYQQKSSQAPKLLFHYYDKDFNNEADTPDNFQSRRPNTSFCFLDIRSPGLGDTAMYLCATSIGGQGRRNGYTFGSGTRLTVV.